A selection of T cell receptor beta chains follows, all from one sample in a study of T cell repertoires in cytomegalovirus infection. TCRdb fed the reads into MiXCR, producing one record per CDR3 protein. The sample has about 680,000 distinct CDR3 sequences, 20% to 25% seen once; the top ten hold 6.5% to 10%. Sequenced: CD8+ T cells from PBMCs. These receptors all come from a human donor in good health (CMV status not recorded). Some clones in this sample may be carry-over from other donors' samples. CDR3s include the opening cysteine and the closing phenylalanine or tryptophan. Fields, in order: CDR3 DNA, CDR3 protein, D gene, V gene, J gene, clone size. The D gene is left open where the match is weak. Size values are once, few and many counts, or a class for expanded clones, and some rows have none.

TGTGCCAGCAGATACCGCCGGGGAGGGGACACCGGGGAGCTGTTTTTT	CASRYRRGGDTGELFF	TRBD2	TRBV6-2/TRBV6-3	TRBJ2-2	NA
TGTGCCAGCAGCTTCATGTCGGGACTAGCGTTACATGAGCGCCTCACAGATACGCAGTATTTT	CASSFMSGLALHERLTDTQYF	TRBD2	TRBV7-9	TRBJ2-3	NA
TGTGCCAGCAGCCGGTTCACTGAAGCTTTCTTT	CASSRFTEAFF	NA	TRBV11-2	TRBJ1-1	NA
TGTGCCGGCAGTTACTCTTTACGGCGTACTAATGAAAAACTGTTTTTT	CAGSYSLRRTNEKLFF	NA	TRBV6-6	TRBJ1-4	NA
TGTGCCAGCAGCCCCGGGACGCAGACGGCAGATACGCAGTATTTT	CASSPGTQTADTQYF	NA	TRBV11-3	TRBJ2-3	NA
TGTGCCAGCACCCAGGGGCTAGCGGGAGGTACGCAGTATTTT	CASTQGLAGGTQYF	TRBD2	TRBV28	TRBJ2-3	few
TGTGCCAGCAGCTTAGCCACAGCATTAATCCCCACCACGAACACCGGGGAGCTGTTTTTT	CASSLATALIPTTNTGELFF	NA	TRBV7-4	TRBJ2-2	NA
TGTGCCAGCAGCGTCGAGGGGATCCAAGAGACCCAGTACTTC	CASSVEGIQETQYF	NA	TRBV9	TRBJ2-5	NA
TGTGCCAGCAGCTCCCCCAGGACAGGGGGTTCCTACGAGCAGTACTTC	CASSSPRTGGSYEQYF	TRBD1	TRBV7-6	TRBJ2-7	many
TGTGCCAGCACGGACAGGGGCCCCTACGAGCAGTACTTC	CASTDRGPYEQYF	TRBD1	TRBV7-2	TRBJ2-7	many
TGTGCCAGTAAGTGGGCCACCGGGGAGCTGTTTTTT	CASKWATGELFF	NA	TRBV19	TRBJ2-2	NA
TGTGCCAGCAGTTTCGGGACAGGGTATCTAAATGAGCAGTTCTTC	CASSFGTGYLNEQFF	TRBD1	TRBV27	TRBJ2-1	NA
TGTGCCAGCAGACATGGACAACTTCCCTATGGCTACACCTTC	CASRHGQLPYGYTF	NA	TRBV7-9	TRBJ1-2	few
TGTGCCAGCGGCGTGGACAGCCTTAGGGATCAGCCCCAGCATTTT	CASGVDSLRDQPQHF	NA	TRBV6-1	TRBJ1-5	NA
TGTGCCAGCAGCTCCCCCCTAGCGGGGGGGGAGACCCAGTACTTC	CASSSPLAGGETQYF	TRBD2	TRBV7-2	TRBJ2-5	many
TGTGCCAGTAACCCAAGGGGGAGAGGGGATACGCAGTATTTT	CASNPRGRGDTQYF	NA	TRBV28	TRBJ2-3	NA
TGTACCAGCAGCTTAGATGACAGGGCGCAGGAGACCCAGTACTTC	CTSSLDDRAQETQYF	TRBD1	TRBV7-9	TRBJ2-5	once
TGTGCCAGCAGTGAAGCTTGGACTAGCGGGGGGGCTAACACCGGGGAGCTGTTTTTT	CASSEAWTSGGANTGELFF	TRBD2	TRBV2	TRBJ2-2	many
TGTGCCAGCAGTCCCGGACCCCTTCCTGGGGCCAACGTCCTGACTTTC	CASSPGPLPGANVLTF	NA	TRBV12-3/TRBV12-4	TRBJ2-6	many
TGTGCCAGCAGAGCAGGAGGGGCCGTTACTGAAGCTTTCTTT	CASRAGGAVTEAFF	NA	TRBV12-3/TRBV12-4	TRBJ1-1	few